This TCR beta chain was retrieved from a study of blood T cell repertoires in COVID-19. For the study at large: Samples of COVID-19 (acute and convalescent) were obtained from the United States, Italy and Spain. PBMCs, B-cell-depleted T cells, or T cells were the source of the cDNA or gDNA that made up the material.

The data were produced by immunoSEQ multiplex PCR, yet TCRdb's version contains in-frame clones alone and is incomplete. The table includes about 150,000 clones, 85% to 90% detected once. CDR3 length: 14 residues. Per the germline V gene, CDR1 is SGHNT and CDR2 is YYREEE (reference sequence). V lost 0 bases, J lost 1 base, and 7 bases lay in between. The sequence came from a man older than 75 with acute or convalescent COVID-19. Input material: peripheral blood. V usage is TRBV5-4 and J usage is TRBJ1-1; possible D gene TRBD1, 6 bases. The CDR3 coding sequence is TGTGCCAGCAGCTTGGTCAGGGGGAACACTGAAGCTTTCTTT. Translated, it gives CASSLVRGNTEAFF.